This TCR beta chain was profiled in a study of cytomegalovirus exposure and HLA in healthy donors. Study summary: A subsequent analysis stated that the roughly 130 validation repertoires were run on the same platform as the approximately 710 first-cohort repertoires.

Study observations and caveats: Despite most TCR sequences being rare, some public TCRs occurred in many donors. It was reportedly the case that the classifier diagnosed cytomegalovirus status with high specificity and sensitivity.

The CDR3 totals 15 residues. CDR1 MNHEY and CDR2 SVGAGI come from the germline V gene. This clone is a singleton in its sample. What it recognizes is unknown. The germline gene is not matched at one end of the junction; a read error may be the cause. Measured with immunoSEQ multiplex PCR; TCRdb has only the in-frame clones, and not every one. The table shows 220,000 or so clones, with less than 85% occurring only once. The receptor was isolated from a woman under 30 in good health and CMV-seronegative. The chain combines TRBV6-5 with TRBJ1-3, with D possibly matching TRBD1 (6 bases). The sequenced sample consisted of PBMCs. CDR3: CATSRQGKSGNTIYF. Here the CDR3 DNA reads TGTGCCACCAGTCGTCAGGGGAAGTCTGGAAACACCATATATTTT.